These 17 T cell receptor beta chains originate from one sample sequenced in a study of shared clonotypes between healthy human individuals. Assay used: immunoSEQ multiplex PCR; TCRdb lists only in-frame clones, some missing. The profile shows 520,000 or so clones, roughly 78% of them singletons. The sample taken for sequencing was PBMCs. Receptors originate from a woman aged 40 to 55 in good health. Some clones in this sample may be carry-over from other donors' samples.

This clone was detected a few times. In DNA, the CDR3 is TGTGCCAGCAGAGATACCCCGGGCACTGAAGCTTTCTTT. It codes for CASRDTPGTEAFF. This chain connects TRBV6-5 to TRBJ1-1; D ambiguous. The germline V and J ends were trimmed by 6 bases and 4 bases, with 12 bases remaining between them. The CDR3 has 13 residues. In germline, CDR1 is MNHEY, CDR2 SVGAGI.

This chain links TRBV7-6 with TRBJ2-3; 7 bases map to TRBD2. Germline V lookup: CDR1 SGHVS, CDR2 FNYEAQ. The CDR3 extends over 16 amino acids. V dropped 0 bases and J dropped 3; count of bases not matched to a gene: 6. CDR3 nucleotides: TGTGCCAGCAGCTTAGCGGGAGGGCCTATAACAGATACGCAGTATTTT. Translating gives CASSLAGGPITDTQYF. The full variable domain, with the rest looked up from reference TRBV7-6 and TRBJ2-3, is GAGVSQSPRYKVTKRGQDVALRCDPISGHVSLYWYRQALGQGPEFLTYFNYEAQQDKSGLPNDRFSAERPEGSISTLTIQRTEQRDSAMYRCASSLAGGPITDTQYFGPGTRLTVL.

This chain links TRBV5-4 with TRBJ1-1; D is undetermined. Trimming removed 10 bases at V and 4 bases at J, with 11 bases between. CDR1 is SGHNT and CDR2 is YYREEE in the germline V gene (reference sequence). There are 11 residues in the CDR3. For the CDR3, the DNA is TGTGCCGCCCCTTGGGGCACTGAAGCTTTCTTT. Amino acid sequence: CAAPWGTEAFF.

V usage is TRBV5-6 and J usage is TRBJ1-1; D is unclear. In germline, CDR1 is SGHDT, CDR2 YYEEEE. V was clipped by 0 bases and J by 2 bases, with 5 bases between them. The length of the CDR3 is 13 residues. CDR3 sequence: CASSLAGNTEAFF. Here the CDR3 DNA reads TGTGCCAGCAGCTTGGCGGGAAACACTGAAGCTTTCTTT.

The chain joins TRBV27 to TRBJ2-2; no firm D call. The CDR3 runs 14 residues. V lost 7 bases, J lost 4 bases, and 13 bases lay in between. Germline CDR1 and CDR2: MNHEY and SMNVEV (reference sequence). The DNA of the CDR3 is TGTGCCAGCACCCAAAAAGCAGTCACCGGGGAGCTGTTTTTT. It encodes CASTQKAVTGELFF.

The CDR3, as DNA: TGTGCCTGGAGTGTGACAGGGTCGCAGCCCCAGCATTTT. It yields the protein CAWSVTGSQPQHF. This chain connects TRBV30 to TRBJ1-5; TRBD1 matches at 7 bases. The CDR3 extends over 13 amino acids. Trimming cost V 0 bases and J 7 bases; bases outside gene matches: 3. CDR1 GTSNPN and CDR2 SVGIG come from the germline V gene (reference sequence).

The V gene is TRBV7-6, the J gene TRBJ1-1; D is ambiguous. CDR3 size: 13 residues. V lost 1 base, J lost 1 base, and 4 bases lay in between. Per the germline V gene, CDR1 is SGHVS and CDR2 is FNYEAQ. The CDR3 protein is CASSLERNTEAFF. For the CDR3, the DNA is TGTGCCAGCAGCTTAGAACGGAACACTGAAGCTTTCTTT.

The rearrangement joins TRBV5-4 to TRBJ2-7; D is unclear. CDR3 size: 13 residues. Trimming stripped 0 bases from V and 2 bases from J, with 6 bases between. Germline V gene lookup returns CDR1 SGHNT and CDR2 YYREEE (reference sequence). The CDR3 coding sequence is TGTGCCAGCAGCTTGGTGGGTACCTACGAGCAGTACTTC. It translates to CASSLVGTYEQYF.

In its sample, this clone was seen a few times. Other DNA sequences in this specimen translate into the identical CDR3. The gene calls are TRBV11-2 and TRBJ1-2; 8 bases are a match to TRBD1. This CDR3 comprises 14 residues. Trimming took 2 bases from V and 2 from J; bases not matched to a gene: 1. Germline-derived CDR1 and CDR2 are SGHAT and FQNNGV. The CDR3 DNA is TGTGCCAGCAGCTTAACAGGGGGGAACTATGGCTACACCTTC. Translation: CASSLTGGNYGYTF. Supplemented by reference TRBV11-2 and TRBJ1-2, the full variable domain reads EAGVAQSPRYKIIEKRQSVAFWCNPISGHATLYWYQQILGQGPKLLIQFQNNGVVDDSQLPKDRFSAERLKGVDSTLKIQPAKLEDSAVYLCASSLTGGNYGYTFGSGTRLTVV.

The V and J genes are TRBV25-1 and TRBJ1-1; D remains unclear. Per the germline V gene, CDR1 is MGHDK and CDR2 is SYGVNS. The V end lost 5 bases, the J end lost 3 bases, and 10 bases lay between the germline ends. The CDR3 extends over 13 amino acids. In DNA form, the CDR3 reads TGTGCCAGCAGTCGAGAGATCGACACTGAAGCTTTCTTT. This codes for CASSREIDTEAFF.

This clone was seen many times. The chain joins TRBV9 to TRBJ1-1; D gene uncertain. V was pared by 3 bases and J by 4 bases, with 16 bases between. CDR1 and CDR2 (germline): SGDLS, YYNGEE. There are 15 residues in the CDR3. The CDR3 loop is CASSARSGVSTEAFF. The CDR3 bases are TGTGCCAGCAGCGCCCGCTCTGGGGTTTCCACTGAAGCTTTCTTT.

The CDR3 sequence is CASRHGTANTGELFF. The CDR3 nucleotides read TGTGCCAGTAGACACGGGACTGCGAACACCGGGGAGCTGTTTTTT. The rearrangement links TRBV19 to TRBJ2-2; D may be TRBD2 (6 bases). Trimming took 6 bases from V and 0 from J, leaving 11 bases between them. The CDR3 totals 15 residues. Germline assignment: CDR1 LNHDA and CDR2 SQIVND (reference sequence).

The V call is TRBV4-2, the J call TRBJ2-1; tentative D call: TRBD2 (5 bases). The germline CDR1 and CDR2 sequences are LGHNA and YNFKEQ. The CDR3 length is 17 residues. V dropped 1 base and J dropped 4 bases, with 17 bases sitting between them. CDR3 bases: TGTGCCAGCAGCCAAGCCCAAGGCCTAGCTACATACAATGAGCAGTTCTTC. This sequence encodes CASSQAQGLATYNEQFF.

The chain combines TRBV19 with TRBJ2-3; the D is unclear. This CDR3 is 13 amino acids long. The germline V gene encodes CDR1 LNHDA and CDR2 SQIVND (reference sequence). The V gene lost 7 bases and the J gene lost 7 bases, with 15 bases spanning the gap. The DNA of the CDR3 is TGTGCCAGTACCACCGGGTTAGGGAATACGCAGTATTTT. This encodes CASTTGLGNTQYF.

This chain links TRBV6-1 with TRBJ2-6; TRBD1 aligns across 10 bases. CDR1 is MNHNS, CDR2 SASEGT, per germline. The V and J ends lost 4 bases and 0 bases, in that order; junction bases with no gene match: 9. This CDR3 spans 19 amino acids. The CDR3 here is CASSGTGTGAFSGANVLTF. For the CDR3, the DNA is TGTGCCAGCAGTGGCACCGGGACAGGGGCTTTCTCTGGGGCCAACGTCCTGACTTTC.

The genes are TRBV11-3 and TRBJ2-3; TRBD1 matches at 9 bases. The CDR3 is 16 residues long. V was pared by 1 base and J by 4 bases, with 6 bases of the junction left unmatched. CDR1 is SGHNT and CDR2 is YENEEA in the germline V gene. The DNA for the CDR3 is TGTGCCAGCAGCTTAGGGGGGGACAGGGCGGCAGATACGCAGTATTTT. Its translation: CASSLGGDRAADTQYF.

V usage is TRBV11-2 and J usage is TRBJ2-1; TRBD2 matches 8 bases. Germline V CDR1 and CDR2: SGHAT, FQNNGV. The CDR3 has 14 amino acids. V was pared by 5 bases and J by 8 bases, with 8 bases of the junction left unmatched. The CDR3 DNA follows: TGTGCCAGCAGCCCGGGACTAGGGAATGATGAGCAGTTCTTC. Protein: CASSPGLGNDEQFF. Full variable domain (remainder filled in from reference TRBV11-2 and TRBJ2-1): EAGVAQSPRYKIIEKRQSVAFWCNPISGHATLYWYQQILGQGPKLLIQFQNNGVVDDSQLPKDRFSAERLKGVDSTLKIQPAKLEDSAVYLCASSPGLGNDEQFFGPGTRLTVL.